A single T cell receptor beta chain is shown here with its context. What antigen it recognizes has not been identified. Base qualities are not provided; no much larger clone lies one nucleotide away. These data come from a study of high-grade serous ovarian cancer treatment subgroups (dated by TCRdb to about 2021). General notes on the study: A mean of 14,192 reads and 7,500 or so unique TCR beta rearrangements per sample was generated by sequencing. Under a laparoscopic triage algorithm, patients with high-grade serous ovarian cancer were grouped by complete gross resection or by neoadjuvant chemotherapy response, and the study profiled the TCR beta repertoires of these patients. A cohort of 30 patients was included: about ten with no residual disease after primary surgery (R0), about ten who were excellent NACT responders, and about ten who were poor NACT responders. In total there were some 90 samples, since every patient provided one primary tumor sample and two metastatic tumor samples.

A distance of 8 bases separates the germline ends of V and J, which lose 8 bases and 1 base respectively. Spanning cysteine to phenylalanine, the CDR3 consists of 12 amino acids. Only CDR3 DNA remains: 36 bases, in frame from the first base. The germline V gene yields MDHEN for CDR1 and SYDVKM for CDR2. Paper-wide results and their limitations: Neoantigen level correlated positively with TCR clonal relatedness, and copy number variation and mutation load from whole-genome sequencing showed a positive trend with TCR clonal relatedness. Because bulk tumor TCR sequencing provided no spatial information, insight into HGSC tumor complexity and diversity was limited. TCR repertoire analyses were focused on CDR3, and CDR1 and CDR2 were not analyzed. Repertoire similarity between tumors from the same patient ranged from roughly 0.11 to 0.79, while tumors from different patients showed almost no similarity.

Tumor samples were obtained before definitive surgery or chemotherapy. Genomic DNA extraction was performed by the MD Anderson Biospecimen Extraction Resource, and TCR sequencing was carried out by the MD Anderson Cancer Genomics Laboratory. The approximately 86 tumor samples underwent high-throughput TCR profiling using ImmunoSEQ. The original pipeline was this. To measure repertoire diversity, the metrics used were richness (unique productive sequences), clonality, evenness and relatedness, and the Bhattacharyya coefficient was used to assess similarity between samples. In a sensitivity analysis, TCRs with fewer than two reads were excluded, and consistent conclusions were obtained. What TCRdb holds here is the immuneACCESS table cut down to in-frame rearrangements. Part of the clones is not present; checked against another copy, under half of the missing clones reflect an unresolved V gene, and the others are unexplained. V and J calls and clone size are those listed in that table; D and trimming were worked out from the DNA. Within this sample are about 33,000 clones, with approximately 81% of them counted one time only. The ten largest clones capture about 3.3% of the sample.

The sample consisted of tumor tissue. The V gene is TRBV28 and the J gene is TRBJ1-1, with TRBD1 perhaps the D gene, on 5 matching bases. The source is a human donor with high-grade serous ovarian cancer. CDR3 sequence: CASADRNTEAFF. The nucleotide sequence reads as follows: TGTGCCAGCGCCGACAGGAACACTGAAGCTTTCTTT. When the CDR3 is completed using the reference TRBV28 and TRBJ1-1 genes on either side, the full variable domain is DVKVTQSSRYLVKRTGEKVFLECVQDMDHENMFWYRQDPGLGLRLIYFSYDVKMKEKGDIPEGYSVSREKKERFSLILESASTNQTSMYLCASADRNTEAFFGQGTRLTVV.